Following are 20 T cell receptor beta chains from one sample sequenced in a study of T-cell memory formation after mild COVID-19. TCRdb reanalysed the 5' RACE reads using MiXCR and keeps one entry per CDR3 protein. The table has under 150,000 distinct CDR3 sequences, 16% seen once. Material: PBMCs or a T cell subset sorted from them (not recorded which). The receptors were gathered from an adult woman who had mild COVID-19 (a few samples of this study predate the infection). Cell type and time point are not known.

A few counts support this clonotype. The CDR3 loop is CASSPEVGQGVLYEQYF. In DNA form, the CDR3 reads TGTGCCAGCAGCCCCGAGGTGGGACAGGGGGTTCTCTACGAGCAGTACTTC. This rearrangement joins TRBV7-9 to TRBJ2-7, with 11 bases aligning to TRBD1. The trim removed 5 bases at V and 3 bases at J, leaving 12 bases unmatched. Germline V gene data show CDR1 as SEHNR and CDR2 as FQNEAQ (reference sequence). This CDR3 contains 17 residues.

The J gene is TRBJ2-5, the V gene TRBV18; 8 bases map to TRBD1. CDR3 size: 17 residues. In germline, CDR1 is KGHSH, CDR2 LQKENI. J gave up 1 base and V 0 bases, and 7 bases lay outside the gene matches. The DNA of the CDR3 is TGTGCCAGCTCACCACCGGGACAGGCGTTCGTCCAAGAGACCCAGTACTTC. As protein: CASSPPGQAFVQETQYF. Supplemented by reference TRBV18 and TRBJ2-5, the full variable domain reads NAGVMQNPRHLVRRRGQEARLRCSPMKGHSHVYWYRQLPEEGLKFMVYLQKENIIDESGMPKERFSAEFPKEGPSILRIQQVVRGDSAAYFCASSPPGQAFVQETQYFGPGTRLLVL.

This clonotype occurred a few times. V usage is TRBV29-1 and J usage is TRBJ1-3, with D possibly matching TRBD1 (5 bases). This CDR3 spans 14 amino acids. The germline gives CDR1 SQVTM, CDR2 ANQGSEA. V dropped 0 bases and J dropped 3 bases, with 9 bases sitting between them. The CDR3 DNA is TGCAGCGTTGAAGAAGACAGAGTTGGAAACACCATATATTTT. Amino acids: CSVEEDRVGNTIYF.

The genes are TRBV5-1 and TRBJ1-1; perhaps TRBD1 as D (5 bases). The CDR3 runs to 16 residues. Trimming took off 5 bases at V and 1 base at J, with 18 bases between the two ends. CDR1 and CDR2 (germline): SGHRS, YFSETQ. The CDR3 reads CASRPLSVGGNTEAFF. CDR3 in DNA: TGCGCCAGCAGGCCCTTGTCCGTTGGGGGGAACACTGAAGCTTTCTTT. Combining the CDR3 with reference TRBV5-1 and TRBJ1-1 gives the whole variable domain KAGVTQTPRYLIKTRGQQVTLSCSPISGHRSVSWYQQTPGQGLQFLFEYFSETQRNKGNFPGRFSGRQFSNSRSEMNVSTLELGDSALYLCASRPLSVGGNTEAFFGQGTRLTVV.

The chain carries TRBV19 and TRBJ2-2; D remains ambiguous. V was clipped by 7 bases and J by 1 base, with 4 bases between them. Germline V CDR1 and CDR2: LNHDA, SQIVND (reference sequence). The CDR3 totals 12 residues. The CDR3 nucleotides read TGTGCCAGTAAGGAGAACACCGGGGAGCTGTTTTTT. Protein: CASKENTGELFF.

The chain links TRBV2 to TRBJ2-7; TRBD2 matches 7 bases. The trim removed 1 base at V and 0 bases at J, leaving 6 bases unmatched. The CDR3 consists of 16 residues. CDR1 is SNHLY and CDR2 is FYNNEI in the germline V gene. CDR3 bases: TGTGCCAGCAGTGAAGGGATTAGGGAGGGCTCCTACGAGCAGTACTTC. It yields the protein CASSEGIREGSYEQYF.

The chain links TRBV6-5 to TRBJ2-7, with D uncertain. There are 13 residues in the CDR3. V was cut by 6 bases and J by 0 bases, with 9 bases left in between. CDR1 is MNHEY and CDR2 is SVGAGI in the germline V gene. CDR3 region: CASRDTTSYEQYF. The CDR3 bases are TGTGCCAGCAGGGATACTACCTCCTACGAGCAGTACTTC.

J is TRBJ1-4 and V is TRBV6-5; possible D gene TRBD1, 6 bases. Germline lookup yields CDR1 MNHEY and CDR2 SVGAGI. There are 14 residues in the CDR3. Trimming cost V 3 bases and J 8 bases, with 13 bases left between them. CDR3 nucleotides: TGTGCCAGCAGTTATGGGGGCCGACCAGAAAAACTGTTTTTT. Its translation: CASSYGGRPEKLFF.

This CDR3 reads CATSRARVVYEQFF. For the CDR3, the DNA is TGTGCCACCAGCAGAGCCAGGGTCGTGTATGAGCAGTTCTTC. This sequence joins TRBV15 and TRBJ2-1; D is possibly TRBD1 (5 bases). V was trimmed by 1 base and J by 8 bases, leaving 12 bases between them. The V gene's germline CDR1 is LNHNV and CDR2 YYDKDF (reference sequence). The CDR3 is 14 residues long.

The V and J genes are TRBV15 and TRBJ2-3, with D possibly TRBD2 on 6 matching bases. Trimming cost V 5 bases and J 0 bases, with 6 bases left between them. The CDR3 runs to 13 residues. Germline V gene sequence: CDR1 LNHNV, CDR2 YYDKDF (reference sequence). CDR3 sequence (DNA): TGTGCCACCAGCGGGACTAGCACAGATACGCAGTATTTT. Amino acid sequence: CATSGTSTDTQYF.

This clonotype appeared a few times. J is TRBJ2-3 and V is TRBV7-3, with a weak D call TRBD1 (6 bases). V dropped 0 bases and J dropped 2 bases, with 18 bases sitting between them. This CDR3 contains 18 residues. CDR1 and CDR2 from the germline V gene are SGHTA and FQGTGA. This CDR3 reads CASSLTFGQSAVTDTQYF. CDR3 DNA: TGTGCCAGCAGCTTAACATTCGGACAGTCCGCGGTCACAGATACGCAGTATTTT.

This clonotype was detected only a few times. This chain links TRBV29-1 with TRBJ2-7, with D unresolved. Trimming took 4 bases from V and 3 from J, leaving 13 bases between them. The CDR3 has 13 amino acids. Looked up from germline, CDR1 is SQVTM and CDR2 is ANQGSEA. CDR3 sequence (DNA): TGCAGCGTTGGGGTCGGCCGATACTACGAGCAGTACTTC. Protein product: CSVGVGRYYEQYF.

The chain combines TRBV11-3 with TRBJ2-2, with D hard to call. Germline lookup yields CDR1 SGHNT and CDR2 YENEEA. Trimming cost V 4 bases and J 1 base, with 7 bases left between them. The CDR3 length is 14 residues. CDR3 sequence reads: CASSSLGNTGELFF. CDR3 bases: TGTGCCAGCAGCTCCCTCGGGAACACCGGGGAGCTGTTTTTT.

V usage is TRBV10-3 and J usage is TRBJ2-1, with D possibly TRBD2 on 5 matching bases. The CDR3 has 17 amino acids. CDR1 is ENHRY and CDR2 is SYGVKD in the germline V gene. The germline V and J ends were trimmed by 6 bases and 0 bases, with 18 bases remaining between them. The CDR3 reads CAISAERVGNSYNEQFF. CDR3 sequence (DNA): TGTGCCATCAGCGCCGAACGGGTCGGGAACTCCTACAATGAGCAGTTCTTC.

The table lists this clonotype with a few counts. The chain employs TRBV5-1 and TRBJ2-2; 11 bases agree with TRBD1. The V gene end was trimmed by 2 bases and the J gene end by 11 bases; junction bases not matched to a gene: 14. This CDR3 spans 17 amino acids. From germline, CDR1 is SGHRS and CDR2 YFSETQ. The CDR3 protein is CASSFRTGGAATGELFF. The CDR3 DNA reads as TGCGCCAGCAGCTTCCGGACAGGGGGCGCGGCGACTGGAGAGCTGTTTTTT.

This clonotype was seen at least ten times. The chain carries TRBV7-9 and TRBJ2-1, with TRBD2 identical over 7 bases. The CDR3 covers 11 residues. From germline, CDR1 is SEHNR and CDR2 FQNEAQ (reference sequence). The V gene end was trimmed by 8 bases and the J gene end by 6 bases; junction bases not matched to a gene: 1. Written as DNA, the CDR3 is TGTGCCAGCTCTAGCGGCAATGAGCAGTTCTTC. It yields the protein CASSSGNEQFF. The full variable domain, with the rest looked up from reference TRBV7-9 and TRBJ2-1, is DTGVSQNPRHKITKRGQNVTFRCDPISEHNRLYWYRQTLGQGPEFLTYFQNEAQLEKSRLLSDRFSAERPKGSFSTLEIQRTEQGDSAMYLCASSSGNEQFFGPGTRLTVL.

In this sample, this clonotype turned up a few times. The rearrangement uses TRBV29-1 and TRBJ1-5; no clear D gene. The CDR3 extends over 13 amino acids. Germline V gene sequence: CDR1 SQVTM, CDR2 ANQGSEA. V dropped 4 bases and J dropped 0 bases, with 7 bases sitting between them. This chain's CDR3 is CSVAENSNQPQHF. In nucleotides, the CDR3 is TGCAGCGTTGCGGAGAATAGCAATCAGCCCCAGCATTTT. Complete variable domain (other parts from reference TRBV29-1 and TRBJ1-5): SAVISQKPSRDICQRGTSLTIQCQVDSQVTMMFWYRQQPGQSLTLIATANQGSEATYESGFVIDKFPISRPNLTFSTLTVSNMSPEDSSIYLCSVAENSNQPQHFGDGTRLSIL.

This clonotype was observed a handful of times. The chain recombines TRBV7-2 with TRBJ2-5, with D hard to call. Trimming removed 2 bases at V and 5 bases at J, with 18 bases between. CDR3 size: 16 residues. Germline CDR1 is SGHTA and CDR2 is FQGNSA. CDR3: CASSLWAAQLHETQYF. The CDR3 DNA reads TGTGCCAGCAGCTTATGGGCGGCCCAACTCCATGAGACCCAGTACTTC.

This clonotype has just a few counts. V and J are TRBV5-5 and TRBJ2-7, with 10 bases identical to TRBD2. The CDR3 has 17 amino acids. V lost 6 bases to trimming and J lost 0 bases; unmatched junction nucleotides: 12. Germline assignment: CDR1 SGHKS and CDR2 YYEKEE (reference sequence). CDR3 residues: CASIMGLAGAISYEQYF. The DNA for the CDR3 is TGTGCCAGCATCATGGGGCTAGCGGGGGCCATCTCCTACGAGCAGTACTTC.

The chain employs TRBV7-9 and TRBJ2-7, with 7 bases matching TRBD2. Germline loops: CDR1 SEHNR, CDR2 FQNEAQ (reference sequence). Unmatched junction bases numbered 1, after V lost 0 bases and J lost 5 bases. This CDR3 has 13 amino acids. The CDR3 is CASSLAGGNEQYF. CDR3 bases: TGTGCCAGCAGCTTAGCCGGGGGGAACGAGCAGTACTTC.